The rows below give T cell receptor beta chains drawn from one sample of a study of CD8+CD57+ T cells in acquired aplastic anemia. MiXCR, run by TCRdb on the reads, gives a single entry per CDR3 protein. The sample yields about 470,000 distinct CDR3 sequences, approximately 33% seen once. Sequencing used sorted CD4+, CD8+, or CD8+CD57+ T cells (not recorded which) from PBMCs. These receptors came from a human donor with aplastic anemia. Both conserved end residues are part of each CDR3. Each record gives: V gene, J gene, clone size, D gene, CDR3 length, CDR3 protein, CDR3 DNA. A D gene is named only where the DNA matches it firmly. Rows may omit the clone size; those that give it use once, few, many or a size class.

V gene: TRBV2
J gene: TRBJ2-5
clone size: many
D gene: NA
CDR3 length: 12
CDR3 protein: CASRLAQETQYF
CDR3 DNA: TGTGCCAGCAGGTTAGCTCAAGAGACCCAGTACTTC

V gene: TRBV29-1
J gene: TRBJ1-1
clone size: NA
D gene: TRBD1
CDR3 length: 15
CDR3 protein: CSVYRTGDADTEAFF
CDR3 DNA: TGCAGCGTTTATAGGACAGGGGATGCGGACACTGAAGCTTTCTTT

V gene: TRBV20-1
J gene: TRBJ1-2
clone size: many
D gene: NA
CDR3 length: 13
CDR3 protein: CSARPGTQNGYTF
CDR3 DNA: TGCAGTGCGCGACCCGGGACACAGAATGGCTACACCTTC

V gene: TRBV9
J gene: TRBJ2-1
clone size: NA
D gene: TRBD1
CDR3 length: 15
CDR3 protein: CASSVDTGEWNEQFF
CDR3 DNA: TGTGCCAGCAGCGTGGATACAGGGGAGTGGAATGAGCAGTTCTTC

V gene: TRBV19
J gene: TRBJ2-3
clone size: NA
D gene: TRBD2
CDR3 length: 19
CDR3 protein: CASSRLRASGEYSTDTQYF
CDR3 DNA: TGTGCCAGTAGTAGACTTCGGGCTAGCGGAGAATACAGCACAGATACGCAGTATTTT

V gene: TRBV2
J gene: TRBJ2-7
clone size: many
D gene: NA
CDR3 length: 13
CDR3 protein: CASSVRQSHEQYF
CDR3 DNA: TGTGCCAGCAGTGTTCGACAGTCCCACGAGCAGTACTTC

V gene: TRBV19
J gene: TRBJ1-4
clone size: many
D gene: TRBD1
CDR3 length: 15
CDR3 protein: CASSMVGQVGEKLFF
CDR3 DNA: TGTGCCAGTAGTATGGTTGGACAGGTCGGTGAAAAACTGTTTTTT

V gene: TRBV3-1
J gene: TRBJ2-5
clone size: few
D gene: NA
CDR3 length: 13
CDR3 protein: CASSLLETETQYF
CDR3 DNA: TGTGCCAGCAGCCTTCTGGAGACAGAGACCCAGTACTTC

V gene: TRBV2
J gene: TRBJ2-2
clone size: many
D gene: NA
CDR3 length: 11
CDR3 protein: CASSYTGELFF
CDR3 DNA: TGTGCCAGCAGCTACACCGGGGAGCTGTTTTTT

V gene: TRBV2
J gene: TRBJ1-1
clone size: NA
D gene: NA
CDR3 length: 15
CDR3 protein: CASSLGRDVSTEAFF
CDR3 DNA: TGTGCCAGCAGTTTGGGCAGGGACGTCAGCACTGAAGCTTTCTTT

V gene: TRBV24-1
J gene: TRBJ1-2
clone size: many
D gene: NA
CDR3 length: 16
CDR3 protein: CATDKITGPMNYGYTF
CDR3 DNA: TGTGCCACAGACAAGATTACGGGCCCAATGAACTATGGCTACACCTTC

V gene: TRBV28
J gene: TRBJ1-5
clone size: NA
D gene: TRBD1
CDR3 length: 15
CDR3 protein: CASTSGQGARQPQHF
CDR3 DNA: TGTGCCAGCACCTCGGGACAGGGGGCACGTCAGCCCCAGCATTTT

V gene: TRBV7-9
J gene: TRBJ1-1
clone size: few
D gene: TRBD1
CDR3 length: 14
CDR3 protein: CASIETGRNTEAFF
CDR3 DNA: TGTGCCAGCATTGAGACAGGGAGAAACACTGAAGCTTTCTTT

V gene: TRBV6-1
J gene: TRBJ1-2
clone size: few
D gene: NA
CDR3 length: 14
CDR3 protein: CASSEGSGTVGYTF
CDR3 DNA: TGTGCCAGCAGTGAAGGATCAGGGACTGTTGGCTACACCTTC

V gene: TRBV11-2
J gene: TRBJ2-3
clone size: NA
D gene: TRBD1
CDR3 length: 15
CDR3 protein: CASSLRQGAADTQYF
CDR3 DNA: TGTGCCAGCAGCTTAAGACAGGGGGCCGCAGATACGCAATATTTT

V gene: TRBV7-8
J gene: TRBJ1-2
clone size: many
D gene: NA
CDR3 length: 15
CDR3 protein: CASSLQLTPNYGYTF
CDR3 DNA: TGTGCCAGCAGCCTACAGCTAACTCCGAACTATGGCTACACCTTC

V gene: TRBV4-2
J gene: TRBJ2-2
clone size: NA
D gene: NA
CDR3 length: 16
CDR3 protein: CASSQAANAGTGELFF
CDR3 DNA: TGTGCCAGCAGCCAAGCCGCTAACGCAGGCACCGGGGAGCTGTTTTTT

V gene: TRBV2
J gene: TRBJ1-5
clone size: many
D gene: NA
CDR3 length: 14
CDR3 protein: CASNEAGVNQPQHF
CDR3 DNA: TGTGCCTCAAACGAGGCAGGGGTTAATCAGCCCCAGCATTTT

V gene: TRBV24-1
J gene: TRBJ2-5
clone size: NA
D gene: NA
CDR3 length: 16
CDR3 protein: CATSDLGIGGQETQYF
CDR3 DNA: TGTGCCACCAGTGATTTGGGCATCGGGGGCCAAGAGACCCAGTACTTC

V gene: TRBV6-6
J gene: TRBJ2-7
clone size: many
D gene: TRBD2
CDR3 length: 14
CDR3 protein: CASSYGAGGTEQYF
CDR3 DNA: TGTGCCAGCAGTTACGGAGCGGGAGGGACCGAGCAGTACTTC

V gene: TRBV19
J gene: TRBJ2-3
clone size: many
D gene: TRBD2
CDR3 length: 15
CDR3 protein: CASSILAASTDTQYF
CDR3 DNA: TGTGCCAGTAGTATCCTAGCGGCAAGCACAGATACGCAGTATTTT

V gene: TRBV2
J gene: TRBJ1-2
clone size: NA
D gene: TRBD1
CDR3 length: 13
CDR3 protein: CASRMDRGGGYTF
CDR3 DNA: TGTGCCAGCAGAATGGACAGGGGAGGCGGCTACACCTTC

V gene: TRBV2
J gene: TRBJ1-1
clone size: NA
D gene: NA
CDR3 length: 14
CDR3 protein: CASSPTPTNTEAFF
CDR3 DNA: TGTGCCAGCTCACCTACCCCAACGAACACTGAAGCTTTCTTT

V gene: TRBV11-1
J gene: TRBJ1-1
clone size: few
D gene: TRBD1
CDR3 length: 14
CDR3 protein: CASSPSSGTGNAFF
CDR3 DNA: TGTGCCAGCAGCCCTAGTTCCGGGACAGGCAATGCTTTCTTT

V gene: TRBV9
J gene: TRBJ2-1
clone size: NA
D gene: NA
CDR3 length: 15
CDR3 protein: CASSVDVKPGSEQFF
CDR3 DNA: TGTGCCAGCAGCGTAGACGTAAAGCCCGGTTCAGAGCAGTTCTTC